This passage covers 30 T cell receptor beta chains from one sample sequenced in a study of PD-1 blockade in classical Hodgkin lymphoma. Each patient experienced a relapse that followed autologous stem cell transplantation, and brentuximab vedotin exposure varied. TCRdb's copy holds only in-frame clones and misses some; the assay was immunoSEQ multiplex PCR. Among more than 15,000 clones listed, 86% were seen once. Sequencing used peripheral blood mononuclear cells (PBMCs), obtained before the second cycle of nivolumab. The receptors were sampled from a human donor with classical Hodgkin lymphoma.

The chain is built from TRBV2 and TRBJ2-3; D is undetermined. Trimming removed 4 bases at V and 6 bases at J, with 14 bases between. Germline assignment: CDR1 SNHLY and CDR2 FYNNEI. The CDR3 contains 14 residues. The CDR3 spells CASSVGPHVDTQYF. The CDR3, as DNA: TGTGCCAGCAGTGTCGGACCCCATGTTGATACGCAGTATTTT. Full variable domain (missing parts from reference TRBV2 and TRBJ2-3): EPEVTQTPSHQVTQMGQEVILRCVPISNHLYFYWYRQILGQKVEFLVSFYNNEISEKSEIFDDQFSVERPDGSNFTLKIRSTKLEDSAMYFCASSVGPHVDTQYFGPGTRLTVL.

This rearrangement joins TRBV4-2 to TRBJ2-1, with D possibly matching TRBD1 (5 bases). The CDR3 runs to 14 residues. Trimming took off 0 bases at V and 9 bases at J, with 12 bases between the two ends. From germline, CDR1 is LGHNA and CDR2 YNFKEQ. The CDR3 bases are TGTGCCAGCAGCCAAGATGTTGGGGCCGGTGAGCAGTTCTTC. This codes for CASSQDVGAGEQFF.

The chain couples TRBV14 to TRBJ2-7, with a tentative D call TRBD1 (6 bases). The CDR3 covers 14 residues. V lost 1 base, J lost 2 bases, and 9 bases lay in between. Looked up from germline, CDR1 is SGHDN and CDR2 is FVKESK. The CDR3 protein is CASSQGRGPYEQYF. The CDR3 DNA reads TGTGCCAGCAGCCAAGGCAGGGGCCCCTACGAGCAGTACTTC.

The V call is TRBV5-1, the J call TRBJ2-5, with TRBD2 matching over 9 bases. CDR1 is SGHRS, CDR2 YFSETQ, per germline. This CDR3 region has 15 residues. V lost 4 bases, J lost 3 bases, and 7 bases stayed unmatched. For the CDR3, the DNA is TGCGCCAGCAGCCCGCGGACTAGCGAAAAAGAGACCCAGTACTTC. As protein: CASSPRTSEKETQYF.

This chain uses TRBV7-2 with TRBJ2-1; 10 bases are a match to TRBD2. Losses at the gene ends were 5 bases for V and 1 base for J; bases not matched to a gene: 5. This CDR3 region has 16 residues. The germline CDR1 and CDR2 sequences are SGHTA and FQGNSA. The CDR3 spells CASSLPGLASYNEQFF. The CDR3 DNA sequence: TGTGCCAGCAGCCTCCCGGGACTAGCGTCCTACAATGAGCAGTTCTTC.

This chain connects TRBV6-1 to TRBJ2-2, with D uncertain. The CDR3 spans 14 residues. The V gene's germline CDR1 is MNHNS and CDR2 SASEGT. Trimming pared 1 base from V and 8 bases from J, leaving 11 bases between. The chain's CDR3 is CASSEGPGAGELFF. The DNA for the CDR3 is TGTGCCAGCAGTGAAGGTCCGGGTGCGGGGGAGCTGTTTTTT.

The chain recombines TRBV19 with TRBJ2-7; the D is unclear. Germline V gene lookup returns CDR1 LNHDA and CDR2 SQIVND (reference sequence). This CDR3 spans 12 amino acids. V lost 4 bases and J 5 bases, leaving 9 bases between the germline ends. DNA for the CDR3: TGTGCCAGTAGTACAGCAGGTAACGAGCAGTACTTC. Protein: CASSTAGNEQYF.

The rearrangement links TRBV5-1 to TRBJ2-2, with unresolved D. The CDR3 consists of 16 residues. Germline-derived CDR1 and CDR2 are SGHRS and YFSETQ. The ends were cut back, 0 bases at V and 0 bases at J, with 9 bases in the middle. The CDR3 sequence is CASSLVARANTGELFF. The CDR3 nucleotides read TGCGCCAGCAGCTTGGTGGCACGGGCGAACACCGGGGAGCTGTTTTTT.

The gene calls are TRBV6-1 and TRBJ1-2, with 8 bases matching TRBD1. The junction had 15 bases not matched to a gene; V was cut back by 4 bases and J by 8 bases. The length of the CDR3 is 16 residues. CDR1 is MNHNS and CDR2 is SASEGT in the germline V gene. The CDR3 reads CASSGTRGRLGLGYTF. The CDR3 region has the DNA TGTGCCAGCAGTGGGACCAGGGGGCGCTTAGGGCTCGGCTACACCTTC.

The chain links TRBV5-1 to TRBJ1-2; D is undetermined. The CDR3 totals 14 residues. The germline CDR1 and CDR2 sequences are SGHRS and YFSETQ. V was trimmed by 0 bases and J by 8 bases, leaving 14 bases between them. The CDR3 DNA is TGCGCCAGCAGCTTGGCCGGACCCAACCTCGGCTACACCTTC. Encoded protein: CASSLAGPNLGYTF.

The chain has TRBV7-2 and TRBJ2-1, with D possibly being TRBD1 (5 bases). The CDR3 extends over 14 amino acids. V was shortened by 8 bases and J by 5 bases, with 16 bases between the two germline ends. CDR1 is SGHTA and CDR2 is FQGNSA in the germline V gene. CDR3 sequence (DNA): TGTGCCAGCCCCCCAAGGGGAAGGGACAATGAGCAGTTCTTC. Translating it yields CASPPRGRDNEQFF.

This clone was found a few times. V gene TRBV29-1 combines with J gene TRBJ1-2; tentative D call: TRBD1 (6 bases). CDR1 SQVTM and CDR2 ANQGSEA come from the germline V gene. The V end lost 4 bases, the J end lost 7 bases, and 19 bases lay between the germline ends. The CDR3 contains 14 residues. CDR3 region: CSVAGQGSLSGYTF. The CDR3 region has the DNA TGCAGCGTTGCCGGGCAGGGGAGTTTGAGTGGCTACACCTTC.

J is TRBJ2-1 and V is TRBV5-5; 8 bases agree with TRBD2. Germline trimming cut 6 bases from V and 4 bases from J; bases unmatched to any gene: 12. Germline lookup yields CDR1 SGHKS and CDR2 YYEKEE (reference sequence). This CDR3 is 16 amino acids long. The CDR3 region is CASTPGAGGMYNEQFF. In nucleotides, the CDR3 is TGTGCCAGCACCCCCGGGGCGGGGGGAATGTACAATGAGCAGTTCTTC.

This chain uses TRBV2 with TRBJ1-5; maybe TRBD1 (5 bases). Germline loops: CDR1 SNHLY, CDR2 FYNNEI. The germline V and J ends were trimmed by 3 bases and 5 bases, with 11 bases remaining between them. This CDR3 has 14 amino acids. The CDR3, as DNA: TGTGCCAGCAGTGATGTCAGGGAGTATCAGCCCCAGCATTTT. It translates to CASSDVREYQPQHF.

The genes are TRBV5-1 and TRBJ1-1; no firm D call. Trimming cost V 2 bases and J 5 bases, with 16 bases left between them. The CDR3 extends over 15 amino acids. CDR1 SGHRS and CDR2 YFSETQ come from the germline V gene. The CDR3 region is CASSFEPKGGTEAFF. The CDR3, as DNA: TGCGCCAGCAGCTTTGAGCCGAAAGGCGGGACTGAAGCTTTCTTT.

The CDR3 coding sequence is TGCGCCAGCAGCTTGACGGGACTAGAGTCCGAGACCCAGTACTTC. Protein product: CASSLTGLESETQYF. The chain links TRBV5-1 to TRBJ2-5; 8 bases line up with TRBD2. Trimming at V came to 1 base and at J to 5 bases, leaving 7 bases not matched to a gene. Germline values: CDR1 SGHRS, CDR2 YFSETQ. The CDR3 extends over 15 amino acids.

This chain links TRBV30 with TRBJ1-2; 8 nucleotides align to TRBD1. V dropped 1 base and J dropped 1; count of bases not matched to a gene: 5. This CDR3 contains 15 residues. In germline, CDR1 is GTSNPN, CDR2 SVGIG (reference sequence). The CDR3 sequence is CAWSAPGQVNYGYTF. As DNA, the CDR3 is TGTGCCTGGAGTGCCCCGGGACAGGTTAACTATGGCTACACCTTC. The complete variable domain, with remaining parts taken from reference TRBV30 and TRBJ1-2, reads SQTIHQWPATLVQPVGSPLSLECTVEGTSNPNLYWYRQAAGRGLQLLFYSVGIGQISSEVPQNLSASRPQDRQFILSSKKLLLSDSGFYLCAWSAPGQVNYGYTFGSGTRLTVV.

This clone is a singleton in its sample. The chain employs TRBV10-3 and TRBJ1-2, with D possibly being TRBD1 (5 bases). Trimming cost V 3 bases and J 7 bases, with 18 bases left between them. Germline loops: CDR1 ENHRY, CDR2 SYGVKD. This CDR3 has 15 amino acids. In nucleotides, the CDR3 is TGTGCCATCAGTGACCTTTGGGGGGACCCGGGTGGCTACACCTTC. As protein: CAISDLWGDPGGYTF.

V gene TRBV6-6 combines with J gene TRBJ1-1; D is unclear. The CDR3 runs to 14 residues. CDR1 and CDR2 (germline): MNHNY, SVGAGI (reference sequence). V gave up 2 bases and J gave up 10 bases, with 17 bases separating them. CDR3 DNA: TGTGCCAGCAGTTACCCTACACCCGGGGAGGGAGCTTTCTTT. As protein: CASSYPTPGEGAFF.

For the CDR3, the DNA is TGTGCCAGCAGCCCTAGTGGGGGGACGGGCACTGAAGCTTTCTTT. It yields the protein CASSPSGGTGTEAFF. The chain has TRBV7-8 and TRBJ1-1; D may be TRBD1 (5 bases). The length of the CDR3 is 15 residues. V was pared by 5 bases and J by 4 bases, with 17 bases between. Germline-derived CDR1 and CDR2 are SGHVS and FQNEAQ.

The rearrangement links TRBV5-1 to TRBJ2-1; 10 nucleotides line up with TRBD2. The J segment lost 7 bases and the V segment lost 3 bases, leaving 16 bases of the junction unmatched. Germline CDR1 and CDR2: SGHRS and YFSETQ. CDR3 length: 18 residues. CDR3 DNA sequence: TGCGCCAGCAGCTCCATAACCCAAGCGGGGGGGCCACGAAATGAGCAGTTCTTC. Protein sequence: CASSSITQAGGPRNEQFF.

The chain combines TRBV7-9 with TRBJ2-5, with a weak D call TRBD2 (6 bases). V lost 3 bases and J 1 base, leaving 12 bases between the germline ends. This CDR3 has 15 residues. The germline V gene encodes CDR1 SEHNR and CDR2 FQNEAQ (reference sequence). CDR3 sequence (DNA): TGTGCCAGCAGCTTTCGTCAGGGACTCCAAGAGACCCAGTACTTC. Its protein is CASSFRQGLQETQYF.

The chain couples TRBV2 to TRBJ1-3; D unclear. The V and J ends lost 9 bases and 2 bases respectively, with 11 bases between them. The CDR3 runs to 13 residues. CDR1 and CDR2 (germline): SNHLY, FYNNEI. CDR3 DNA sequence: TGTGCCAGGAGGGTTGGGGCTGGAAACACCATATATTTT. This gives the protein CARRVGAGNTIYF.

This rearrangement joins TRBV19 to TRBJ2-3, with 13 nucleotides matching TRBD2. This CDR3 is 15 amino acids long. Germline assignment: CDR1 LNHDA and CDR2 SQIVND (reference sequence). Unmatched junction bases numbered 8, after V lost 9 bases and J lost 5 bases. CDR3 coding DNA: TGTGCCAGCAGGACTAGCGGGGGAGAACGAGATACGCAGTATTTT. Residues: CASRTSGGERDTQYF.

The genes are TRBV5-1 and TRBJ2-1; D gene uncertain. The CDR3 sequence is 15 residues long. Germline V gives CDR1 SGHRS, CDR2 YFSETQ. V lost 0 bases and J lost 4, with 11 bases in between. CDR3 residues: CASSLVTTTYNEQFF. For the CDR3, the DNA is TGCGCCAGCAGCTTGGTTACAACTACTTACAATGAGCAGTTCTTC. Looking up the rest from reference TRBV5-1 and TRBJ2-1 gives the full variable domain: KAGVTQTPRYLIKTRGQQVTLSCSPISGHRSVSWYQQTPGQGLQFLFEYFSETQRNKGNFPGRFSGRQFSNSRSEMNVSTLELGDSALYLCASSLVTTTYNEQFFGPGTRLTVL.

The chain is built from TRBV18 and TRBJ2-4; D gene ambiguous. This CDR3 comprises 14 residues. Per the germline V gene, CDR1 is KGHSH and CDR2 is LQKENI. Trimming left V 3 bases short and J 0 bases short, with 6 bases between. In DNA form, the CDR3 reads TGTGCCAGCTCACCCTCTCCAGCCAAAAACATTCAGTACTTC. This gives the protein CASSPSPAKNIQYF.

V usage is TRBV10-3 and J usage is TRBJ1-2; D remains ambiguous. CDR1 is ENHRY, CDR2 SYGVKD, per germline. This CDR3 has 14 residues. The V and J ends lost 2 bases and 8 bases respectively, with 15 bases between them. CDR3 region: CAISEVVGVRGYTF. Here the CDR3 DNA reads TGTGCCATCAGTGAGGTGGTTGGGGTGAGAGGCTACACCTTC.

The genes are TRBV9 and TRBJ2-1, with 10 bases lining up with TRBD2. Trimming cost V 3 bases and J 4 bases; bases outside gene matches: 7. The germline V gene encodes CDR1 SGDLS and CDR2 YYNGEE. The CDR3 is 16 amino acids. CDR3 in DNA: TGTGCCAGCAGCGGTCTTAGCGGGGGGCCATACAATGAGCAGTTCTTC. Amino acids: CASSGLSGGPYNEQFF.

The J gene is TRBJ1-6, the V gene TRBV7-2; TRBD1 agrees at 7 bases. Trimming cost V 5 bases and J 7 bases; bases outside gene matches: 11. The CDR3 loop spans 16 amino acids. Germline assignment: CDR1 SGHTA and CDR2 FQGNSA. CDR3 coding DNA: TGTGCCAGCAGCACAGACAGGGCGGCGGGGAATTCACCCCTCCACTTT. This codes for CASSTDRAAGNSPLHF.

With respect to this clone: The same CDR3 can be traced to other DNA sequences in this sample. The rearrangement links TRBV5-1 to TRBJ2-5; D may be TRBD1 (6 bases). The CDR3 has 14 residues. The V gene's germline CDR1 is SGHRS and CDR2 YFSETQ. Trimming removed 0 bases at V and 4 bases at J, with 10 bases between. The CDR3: CASSLAGVGETQYF. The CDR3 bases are TGCGCCAGCAGCTTGGCAGGGGTGGGAGAGACCCAGTACTTC.